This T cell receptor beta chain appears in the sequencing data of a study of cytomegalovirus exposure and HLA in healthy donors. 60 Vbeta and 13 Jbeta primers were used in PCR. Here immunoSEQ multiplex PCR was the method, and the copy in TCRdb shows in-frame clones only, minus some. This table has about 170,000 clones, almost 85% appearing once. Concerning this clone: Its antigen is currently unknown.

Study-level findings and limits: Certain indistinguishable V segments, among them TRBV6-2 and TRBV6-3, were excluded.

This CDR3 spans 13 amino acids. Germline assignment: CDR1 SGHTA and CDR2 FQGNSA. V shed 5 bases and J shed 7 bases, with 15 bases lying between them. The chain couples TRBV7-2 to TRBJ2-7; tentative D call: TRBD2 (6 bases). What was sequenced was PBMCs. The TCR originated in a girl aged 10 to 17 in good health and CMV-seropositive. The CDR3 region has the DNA TGTGCCAGCAGCCCTTATTTAGGGAGGGAGCAGTACTTC. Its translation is CASSPYLGREQYF.